Each of the 20 T cell receptor beta chains below was sequenced from the same sample in a study of T cell repertoires in urothelial bladder cancer. TCRdb keeps only in-frame clones here, not all; method: immunoSEQ multiplex PCR. Of around 6,400 clones listed, 71% are singletons. The specimen sequenced was tumor-infiltrating cells from bladder cancer. All receptors come from a human donor with urothelial carcinoma.

This sequence joins TRBV2 and TRBJ1-5; D is perhaps TRBD1 (5 bases). This CDR3 region has 14 residues. Germline V CDR1 and CDR2: SNHLY, FYNNEI. V was trimmed by 6 bases and J by 0 bases, leaving 9 bases between them. This chain's CDR3 is CASRGTYSNQPQHF. DNA for the CDR3: TGTGCCAGCAGGGGGACGTATAGCAATCAGCCCCAGCATTTT.

In regard to this clone: Other DNA sequences in this specimen translate into the identical CDR3. This chain joins TRBV7-9 and TRBJ1-1; TRBD1 is a possible D gene (5 bases). The CDR3 is 13 residues long. The V gene's germline CDR1 is SEHNR and CDR2 FQNEAQ (reference sequence). Deletions cut 2 bases from V and 6 bases from J, with 10 bases between. Here the CDR3 reads CASSLQGSAEAFF. The CDR3 bases are TGTGCCAGCAGCTTACAGGGTTCGGCTGAAGCTTTCTTT.

The chain employs TRBV9 and TRBJ1-1; D gene unclear. Germline V gene lookup returns CDR1 SGDLS and CDR2 YYNGEE. Trimming took 4 bases from V and 7 from J, leaving 14 bases between them. CDR3 length: 13 residues. CDR3 DNA sequence: TGTGCCAGCAGCTCCGGGCCGAACGATGAAGCTTTCTTT. Its translation is CASSSGPNDEAFF.

The chain is built from TRBV5-6 and TRBJ2-1; 7 bases fit TRBD1. With V trimmed by 5 bases and J by 9 bases, 14 bases remained unmatched. Germline V gene data show CDR1 as SGHDT and CDR2 as YYEEEE. The CDR3 contains 15 residues. The CDR3 loop reads CASSSGGFRTGEQFF. The CDR3 DNA reads TGTGCCAGCAGTTCAGGGGGATTCAGGACCGGTGAGCAGTTCTTC.

This chain connects TRBV20-1 to TRBJ2-5, with D hard to call. V was pared by 4 bases and J by 6 bases, with 9 bases between. Germline CDR1 DFQATT, CDR2 SNEGSKA (reference sequence). This CDR3 spans 11 amino acids. The CDR3 sequence is CSATSRQTQYF. In nucleotides, the CDR3 is TGCAGTGCTACCAGCCGGCAGACCCAGTACTTC.

J is TRBJ2-1 and V is TRBV9; 11 bases are shared with TRBD2. Per the germline V gene, CDR1 is SGDLS and CDR2 is YYNGEE. The CDR3 has 16 amino acids. V lost 3 bases to trimming and J lost 3 bases; unmatched junction nucleotides: 5. CDR3 nucleotide sequence: TGTGCCAGCAGCGGTAGCGGGGGGGCACTCTACAATGAGCAGTTCTTC. The encoded protein is CASSGSGGALYNEQFF.

The rearrangement joins TRBV9 to TRBJ2-2, with D maybe TRBD2 (5 bases). Trimming took 0 bases from V and 3 from J, leaving 18 bases between them. Germline V gene sequence: CDR1 SGDLS, CDR2 YYNGEE. The length of the CDR3 is 18 residues. The CDR3 sequence is CASSVAKFGGGYTGELFF. For the CDR3, the DNA is TGTGCCAGCAGCGTAGCTAAATTTGGAGGTGGATACACCGGGGAGCTGTTTTTT.

This rearrangement joins TRBV7-8 to TRBJ2-7; the D is unclear. This CDR3 is 12 amino acids long. Per the germline V gene, CDR1 is SGHVS and CDR2 is FQNEAQ. Trimming stripped 6 bases from V and 2 bases from J, with 8 bases between. The chain's CDR3 is CASSSVPYEQYF. CDR3 DNA: TGTGCCAGCAGTTCCGTTCCCTACGAGCAGTACTTC.

The gene calls are TRBV6-1 and TRBJ2-7; TRBD1 matches 9 bases. This CDR3 comprises 14 residues. Trimming at V came to 6 bases and at J to 4 bases, leaving 7 bases not matched to a gene. In germline, CDR1 is MNHNS, CDR2 SASEGT. CDR3 bases: TGTGCCAGCAGATCTGGACAGGGGTCATACGAGCAGTACTTC. Its translation is CASRSGQGSYEQYF.

This rearrangement joins TRBV19 to TRBJ2-6; a weak D match, TRBD1 (5 bases). CDR1 and CDR2 from the germline V gene are LNHDA and SQIVND (reference sequence). CDR3 size: 14 residues. V was cut by 11 bases and J by 1 base, with 12 bases left in between. CDR3: CASQAGSGANVLTF. As DNA, the CDR3 is TGTGCCTCTCAGGCAGGGTCTGGGGCCAACGTCCTGACTTTC.

For the CDR3, the DNA is TGCAGTGCTATAGTGACAGATACGCAGTATTTT. This translates into CSAIVTDTQYF. V gene TRBV20-1 combines with J gene TRBJ2-3; D gene unclear. Trimming removed 4 bases at V and 3 bases at J, with 5 bases between. The CDR3 spans 11 residues. In germline, CDR1 is DFQATT, CDR2 SNEGSKA (reference sequence).

The V gene is TRBV6-6, the J gene TRBJ1-1; D is possibly TRBD1 (5 bases). V gave up 3 bases and J gave up 5 bases, with 10 bases separating them. In germline, CDR1 is MNHNY, CDR2 SVGAGI (reference sequence). CDR3 length equals 13 residues. CDR3 region: CASSYGDGTEAFF. The DNA for the CDR3 is TGTGCCAGCAGTTATGGGGACGGGACTGAAGCTTTCTTT.

The rearrangement joins TRBV5-1 to TRBJ2-3; D may correspond to TRBD1 or TRBD2 (5 bases each). Trimming pared 3 bases from V and 1 base from J, leaving 12 bases between. The germline gives CDR1 SGHRS, CDR2 YFSETQ. This CDR3 spans 15 amino acids. CDR3 protein: CASSWGPVRTDTQYF. CDR3 bases: TGCGCCAGCAGCTGGGGACCTGTCCGCACAGATACGCAGTATTTT.

The chain joins TRBV7-9 to TRBJ2-2, with TRBD2 matching 7 bases. There are 15 residues in the CDR3. CDR1 is SEHNR, CDR2 FQNEAQ, per germline (reference sequence). V gave up 4 bases and J gave up 3 bases; unmatched junction bases: 5. In nucleotides, the CDR3 is TGTGCCAGCAGCTCCCGGGGAGGGGACACCGGGGAGCTGTTTTTT. Translating it yields CASSSRGGDTGELFF.

The chain carries TRBV7-8 and TRBJ2-1, with 8 bases lining up with TRBD2. CDR1 and CDR2 from the germline V gene are SGHVS and FQNEAQ. The CDR3 totals 14 residues. V trimming: 1 base; J trimming: 10 bases; junction bases outside the gene matches: 6. The DNA for the CDR3 is TGTGCCAGCAGCTTAGTCCGCCCTAGCGGGGAGCAGTTCTTC. Translating it yields CASSLVRPSGEQFF.

The rearrangement joins TRBV6-1 to TRBJ1-4; D unresolved. This CDR3 has 13 amino acids. Per germline, CDR1 MNHNS and CDR2 SASEGT. The V end was cut by 5 bases, the J end by 11 bases, with 15 bases between. The CDR3 region has the DNA TGTGCCAGCAGTCCCTCGGGTATAGGGAAACTGTTTTTT. It encodes CASSPSGIGKLFF.

The chain couples TRBV27 to TRBJ2-1; unclear D gene. This CDR3 contains 13 residues. Germline V gives CDR1 MNHEY, CDR2 SMNVEV (reference sequence). V was cut by 7 bases and J by 5 bases, with 12 bases left in between. CDR3 DNA sequence: TGTGCCAGCAAGGGTAGGCTGAACAATGAGCAGTTCTTC. Translating it yields CASKGRLNNEQFF.

This clone turned up a few times. This chain joins TRBV2 and TRBJ1-4; TRBD1 matches 9 bases. CDR3 size: 15 residues. V lost 2 bases and J lost 11; bases outside the gene matches: 9. Germline CDR1 is SNHLY and CDR2 is FYNNEI. The CDR3 sequence is CASSERRTGERKLFF. CDR3 sequence (DNA): TGTGCCAGCAGTGAACGGAGGACAGGGGAAAGGAAACTGTTTTTT. The full variable domain, in which reference TRBV2 and TRBJ1-4 provide the parts outside the CDR3, is EPEVTQTPSHQVTQMGQEVILRCVPISNHLYFYWYRQILGQKVEFLVSFYNNEISEKSEIFDDQFSVERPDGSNFTLKIRSTKLEDSAMYFCASSERRTGERKLFFGSGTQLSVL.

In regard to this clone: A read error may produce the germline difference seen at one junction end. V is TRBV5-1 and J is TRBJ2-7; 9 bases agree with TRBD1. The CDR3 has 11 amino acids. CDR1 is SGHRS and CDR2 is YFSETQ in the germline V gene. CDR3 sequence (DNA): TGCGCCAGCAGCTTGGAAGGGGACAGGGACTTC. Its protein product is CASSLEGDRDF.

This clone appeared a few times. The chain has TRBV12-5 and TRBJ2-5, with unresolved D. Germline V CDR1 and CDR2: LGHNT, FRNRAP. The CDR3 has 12 residues. With 5 bases removed from V and 5 bases from J, the gap between germline ends came to 9 bases. This CDR3 reads CASGPGRETQYF. CDR3 DNA: TGTGCTAGTGGTCCCGGCAGGGAGACCCAGTACTTC.